Each of the 2 T cell receptor beta chains below was sequenced from the same sample in a study of response to subunit inactivated influenza vaccine. MiXCR, applied by TCRdb to the RT-PCR reads, yields one record per CDR3 protein. Among a few hundred thousand distinct CDR3 sequences listed, roughly 22% were seen once. Material: PBMCs from blood, obtained about 20 months after vaccination. These receptors were obtained from a man between 45 and 75 years old who received an inactivated influenza vaccine.

This rearrangement joins TRBV7-9 to TRBJ2-6; no clear D gene. With 8 bases removed from V and 3 bases from J, the gap between germline ends came to 5 bases. CDR1 and CDR2 (germline): SEHNR, FQNEAQ (reference sequence). The CDR3 has 12 amino acids. The CDR3 loop reads CASALGANVLTF. The CDR3, as DNA: TGTGCCAGCGCTCTTGGGGCCAACGTCCTGACTTTC.

The genes are TRBV24-1 and TRBJ2-2; 7 nucleotides align to TRBD2. The CDR3 runs to 17 residues. In germline, CDR1 is KGHDR, CDR2 SFDVKD. J lost 1 base, V lost 5 bases, and 9 bases had no gene match. CDR3 coding DNA: TGTGCCACCAGTGGTGGGAGGGGCAGGGAGAACACCGGGGAGCTGTTTTTT. It codes for CATSGGRGRENTGELFF.